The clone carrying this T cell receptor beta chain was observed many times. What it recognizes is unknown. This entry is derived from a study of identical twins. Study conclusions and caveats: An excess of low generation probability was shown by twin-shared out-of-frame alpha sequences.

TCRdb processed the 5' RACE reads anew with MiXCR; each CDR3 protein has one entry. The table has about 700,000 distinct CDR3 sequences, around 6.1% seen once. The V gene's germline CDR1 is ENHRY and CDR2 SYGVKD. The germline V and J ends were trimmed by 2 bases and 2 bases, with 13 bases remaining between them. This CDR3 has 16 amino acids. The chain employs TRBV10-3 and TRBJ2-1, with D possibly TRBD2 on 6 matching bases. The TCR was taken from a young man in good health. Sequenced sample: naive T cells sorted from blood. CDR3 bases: TGTGCCATCAGTGAGGGTGCGGGGCGTCCCTACAATGAGCAGTTCTTC. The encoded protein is CAISEGAGRPYNEQFF.